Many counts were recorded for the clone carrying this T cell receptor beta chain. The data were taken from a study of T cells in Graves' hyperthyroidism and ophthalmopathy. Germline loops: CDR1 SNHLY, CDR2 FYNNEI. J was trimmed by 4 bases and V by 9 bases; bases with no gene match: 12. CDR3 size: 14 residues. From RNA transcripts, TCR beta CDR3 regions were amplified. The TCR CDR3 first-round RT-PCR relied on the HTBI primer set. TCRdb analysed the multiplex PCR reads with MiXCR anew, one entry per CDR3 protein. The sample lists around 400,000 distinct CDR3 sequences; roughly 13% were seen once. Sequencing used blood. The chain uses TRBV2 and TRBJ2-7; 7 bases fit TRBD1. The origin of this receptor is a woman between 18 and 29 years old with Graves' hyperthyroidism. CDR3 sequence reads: CASQTPRGWYEQYF. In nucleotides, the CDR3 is TGTGCCAGTCAGACTCCCAGGGGGTGGTACGAGCAGTACTTC.